This T cell receptor (beta chain) was identified during a study of Graves' ophthalmopathy and Graves' hyperthyroidism. Only a few counts were recorded for this clonotype. Its antigen remains unidentified. General study points: Blood samples also showed most expanded thyroid clonotypes exceeding 0.001 frequency. Discrimination between ophthalmopathy and stable hyperthyroidism by a 13-signature model showed about 85% sensitivity and about 80% specificity.

From RNA, the CDR3 regions of TCR beta chains were amplified and sequenced. RT-PCR in the first round used HTBI primers; a second-round multiplex PCR followed. MiXCR, run by TCRdb on the multiplex PCR reads, gives a single entry per CDR3 protein. The table shows roughly 300,000 distinct CDR3 sequences, with around a sixth occurring only once. Ophthalmopathy cases showed moderate-to-severe activity, scoring CAS ≥3 and NOSPECS ≥4, with duration under 3 months. Excluded were patients with other autoimmune diseases, uncontrolled infections, pregnancy or lactation. Sample: peripheral blood. This TCR was recovered from an adult man with Graves' ophthalmopathy.

CDR3 nucleotide sequence: TGTGCCAGCAGTTCAGGGGGGGATACTGAAGCTTTCTTT. Translating it yields CASSSGGDTEAFF. V and J are TRBV27 and TRBJ1-1, with 7 bases lining up with TRBD1. V trimming: 4 bases; J trimming: 5 bases; junction bases outside the gene matches: 4. CDR3 length: 13 residues. Germline V gene lookup returns CDR1 MNHEY and CDR2 SMNVEV (reference sequence).